This is a list of T cell receptor beta chains from one sample in a study of blood T cell repertoires in COVID-19. Libraries were prepared by immunoSEQ multiplex PCR; TCRdb keeps only in-frame clonotypes and omits some of them. The sample includes 300,000 to 350,000 clones, 75% to 95% seen only once; the top ten take roughly 6.8%. The sample taken for sequencing was peripheral blood. All receptors derive from a woman aged 30 to 39 with COVID-19, enrolled during active disease. CDR3s include the opening cysteine and the closing phenylalanine or tryptophan. D genes are given only for firm matches. Expanded clones are given a class, and other clones once, few, many or no size at all.

clone_size j_call v_call d_call cdr3_nt cdr3_aa
NA TRBJ2-2 TRBV6-5 NA TGTGCCAGCAGTACCACTAGCACCGGGGAGCTGTTTTTT CASSTTSTGELFF
NA TRBJ2-7 TRBV2 NA TGTGCCAGCAGTTGGGACTTGGGCGAGCAGTACTTC CASSWDLGEQYF
NA TRBJ1-6 TRBV19 NA TGTGCCAGTAGTATCGCAGGTGTCGATTCACCCCTCCACTTT CASSIAGVDSPLHF
few TRBJ2-2 TRBV6-1 TRBD1 TGTGCCAGCAGTGAAGTCGGGACAGGCGATCTCACCGGGGAGCTGTTTTTT CASSEVGTGDLTGELFF
NA TRBJ2-1 TRBV28 NA TGTGCCAGCCCTTCCGAGGTCGGGAGCTACAATGAGCAGTTCTTC CASPSEVGSYNEQFF
once TRBJ1-5 TRBV19 NA TGTGCCAGTAGTCCGGCAGGGGATAGCAATCAGCCCCAGCATTTT CASSPAGDSNQPQHF
NA TRBJ1-2 TRBV6-5 TRBD1 TGTGCCAGCAGTTACTCGACAGGGTTGGATGGCTACACCTTC CASSYSTGLDGYTF
NA TRBJ1-5 TRBV19 NA TGTGCCAGTAGTCGTCCCGGGACAAGTCAGCCCCAGCATTTT CASSRPGTSQPQHF
NA TRBJ2-7 TRBV28 NA TGTGCCAGCAGTTTCCCGACTAGTTACCCTGACGAGCAGTACTTC CASSFPTSYPDEQYF
NA TRBJ2-1 TRBV5-1 NA TGCGCCAGCAGCTCGGGAGTCGAATACAATGAGCAGTTCTTC CASSSGVEYNEQFF
NA TRBJ2-7 TRBV30 NA TGTGCCTGCCACCGCCCTACGAGGGATCCCCTTGGCTACGAGCAGTACTTC CACHRPTRDPLGYEQYF
NA TRBJ2-7 TRBV6-6 TRBD2 TGTGCCAGCAGTTACTCGCGGGAGCGCGAGCAGTACTTC CASSYSREREQYF
NA TRBJ2-1 TRBV5-1 NA TGCGCCAGCAGCCTCAAGGCTAGCAGGCACAATGAGCAGTTCTTC CASSLKASRHNEQFF
NA TRBJ1-1 TRBV6-1 NA TGTGCCAGCAGTGAATTGAGGGAGTTGGGTGAAGCTTTCTTT CASSELRELGEAFF